The 9 T cell receptor beta chains listed next were all sequenced from one sample in a study of T cells in Graves' hyperthyroidism and ophthalmopathy. Amplification targeted TCR beta CDR3 regions from RNA transcripts. Researchers ran a first-round RT-PCR on the TCR CDR3 using the HTBI primer set. MiXCR was run by TCRdb on the multiplex PCR reads, yielding one entry per CDR3 protein. The sample lists a few hundred thousand distinct CDR3 sequences, approximately 17% seen once, with around 40% in the top ten. Specimen: blood. Every receptor here comes from a man between 18 and 35 years old with Graves' ophthalmopathy.

This clonotype came up a few times. The chain links TRBV12-5 to TRBJ2-1; the D gene is possibly TRBD1 (5 bases). CDR3 size: 13 residues. Trimming left V 6 bases short and J 9 bases short, with 15 bases between. Germline V gene sequence: CDR1 LGHNT, CDR2 FRNRAP. The CDR3 DNA reads TGTGCTAGTGGCCCGGCAGGGCAGGGTGAGCAGTTCTTC. Protein product: CASGPAGQGEQFF.

This clonotype was detected many times. The rearrangement links TRBV7-3 to TRBJ2-2, with D perhaps given as TRBD1 or TRBD2 (5 bases each). Between the trimmed V and J ends, which lost 3 bases and 1 base, there was a span of 12 bases. Germline V gives CDR1 SGHTA, CDR2 FQGTGA. The CDR3 consists of 16 residues. The CDR3, as DNA: TGTGCCAGCAGCTTTGGAATGGGGGAGAACACCGGGGAGCTGTTTTTT. Translating it yields CASSFGMGENTGELFF.

This clonotype has at least ten counts. The chain combines TRBV18 with TRBJ2-3; 7 bases match TRBD1. In germline, CDR1 is KGHSH, CDR2 LQKENI. CDR3 size: 16 residues. V lost 2 bases and J lost 3; bases outside the gene matches: 8. CDR3 nucleotide sequence: TGTGCCAGCTCACCATGGGACAGAGGGATGACAGATACGCAGTATTTT. Protein: CASSPWDRGMTDTQYF.

This chain joins TRBV10-3 and TRBJ1-2; 9 bases are a match to TRBD1. J lost 4 bases, V lost 4 bases, and 16 bases had no gene match. The V gene's germline CDR1 is ENHRY and CDR2 SYGVKD. The CDR3 has 18 residues. DNA of the CDR3: TGTGCCATCAGTGGAATGGCGACCGGGACAGGGTATATCTATGGCTACACCTTC. Translation: CAISGMATGTGYIYGYTF.

This clonotype was recorded many times. The chain couples TRBV3-1 to TRBJ1-1; 7 bases are shared with TRBD1. The CDR3 totals 14 residues. The J segment lost 1 base and the V segment lost 5 bases, leaving 4 bases of the junction unmatched. Looked up from germline, CDR1 is LGHDT and CDR2 is YNNKEL (reference sequence). The CDR3 sequence: CASSTRQGNTEAFF. CDR3 bases: TGTGCCAGCAGCACCCGACAGGGGAACACTGAAGCTTTCTTT.

The chain is built from TRBV12-3 or TRBV12-4 and TRBJ1-2; no definite D call. The V end lost 3 bases, the J end lost 5 bases, and 19 bases lay between the germline ends. CDR3 length equals 16 residues. This chain's CDR3 is CASSFTGLGPRYGYTF. CDR3 coding DNA: TGTGCCAGCAGTTTCACCGGTCTGGGTCCTAGGTATGGCTACACCTTC.

This clonotype showed up many times. This rearrangement joins TRBV3-1 to TRBJ2-3; D possibly uses TRBD1 or TRBD2 (6 bases each). Trimming left V 1 base short and J 5 bases short, with 16 bases between. The CDR3 is 16 amino acids. Germline loops: CDR1 LGHDT, CDR2 YNNKEL (reference sequence). Here the CDR3 reads CASSQGVGGFGDTQYF. In nucleotides, the CDR3 is TGTGCCAGCAGCCAAGGGGTCGGGGGCTTCGGAGATACGCAGTATTTT.

This clonotype was counted at least ten times. The chain recombines TRBV12-3 or TRBV12-4 with TRBJ1-5; the D is unclear. V was cut by 6 bases and J by 1 base, with 13 bases left in between. This CDR3 contains 15 residues. CDR3 DNA: TGTGCCAGCAGCCTCGGCTTGGGGAGCAATCAGCCCCAGCATTTT. Protein product: CASSLGLGSNQPQHF.

This clonotype was detected a few times. This clone may be a read error of a much larger clone one base away. The gene calls are TRBV7-9 and TRBJ2-7; 9 bases are a match to TRBD1. Germline V gene sequence: CDR1 SEHNR, CDR2 FQNEAQ (reference sequence). J was trimmed by 4 bases and V by 5 bases; bases with no gene match: 15. The CDR3 loop spans 17 amino acids. In DNA form, the CDR3 reads TGTGCCAGCAGCCCTGCCTTTGGGGACAGGGACACGTACGAGCAGTACTTC. It translates to CASSPAFGDRDTYEQYF.